Listed below are T cell receptor beta chains from one sample, sequenced in a study of T-cell reconstitution after alpha-beta-depleted transplantation in children. TCRdb analysed the PCR reads with MiXCR anew, one entry per CDR3 protein. The repertoire holds 500,000 to 650,000 distinct CDR3 sequences, with 9.5% to 12% as singletons. The sample here was PBMCs, mostly from graft donor cells, taken 180 days after TCRalphabeta/CD19-depleted stem cell transplant. The source is a female patient aged 2-9 years who had a stem cell transplant for aplastic anemia, so the T cells may come from the graft donor. CDR3s leave out the opening cysteine and the closing phenylalanine or tryptophan.

TRBV18	TRBJ2-2	ASSPRGVNTGELF
TRBV28	TRBJ2-5	ASSPKGKETQY
TRBV29-1	TRBJ2-7	SVLDTLLSSYEQY
TRBV7-2	TRBJ1-6	ASSLDRGSPLH
TRBV12-3/TRBV12-4	TRBJ2-3	ASRGTFTDTQY
TRBV18	TRBJ2-3	ASSQQGVGAVPDTQY
TRBV28	TRBJ1-6	ASSLGRQISPLH
TRBV11-2	TRBJ2-3	ASSFASLADTQY
TRBV27	TRBJ2-7	ASSTGISYEQY
TRBV18	TRBJ1-1	ASSGGRTEAF
TRBV5-6	TRBJ2-3	ASRPEGADTQY
TRBV7-9	TRBJ2-3	ASSTRTGGGTDTQY
TRBV5-1	TRBJ2-7	ASSLGFGYEQY
TRBV20-1	TRBJ2-1	SARRANEQF
TRBV6-1	TRBJ1-3	ASMSSGNTIY
TRBV7-9	TRBJ2-3	ASSLSGTGDTQY
TRBV7-8	TRBJ2-5	ASSLGRTGMETQY
TRBV20-1	TRBJ2-7	SASPLWGYSYEQY
TRBV20-1	TRBJ1-5	SAIRPSQYNQPQH
TRBV28	TRBJ2-7	ASSRTGTGIYEQY
TRBV9	TRBJ2-3	ASSSRPLVSTDTQY
TRBV7-6	TRBJ2-1	ASSFSPRGDLYEQF
TRBV28	TRBJ2-5	ASSSIGETQY
TRBV3-1	TRBJ2-2	ATCQDRRQGNVRF
TRBV12-3/TRBV12-4	TRBJ2-2	ASGKIRGLSRTGELF
TRBV4-3	TRBJ2-1	ASSQEGAAGNEQF
TRBV29-1	TRBJ1-2	SVVASYGYT
TRBV15	TRBJ2-6	ATSRAASRSGANVLT
TRBV5-6	TRBJ1-5	ASSTYRGRGNQPQH
TRBV6-1	TRBJ1-3	ASNEAGNTIY
TRBV15	TRBJ2-1	ATNLAGDSYNEQF
TRBV19	TRBJ2-1	ASRGRVVRGNEQF
TRBV12-3/TRBV12-4	TRBJ1-2	ASSSPGGIGYT
TRBV5-1	TRBJ2-5	ASSLASADRETQY
TRBV9	TRBJ1-1	ASSVATARDTEAF
TRBV4-2	TRBJ2-6	ASRMGRHYRTGANVLT
TRBV11-1	TRBJ2-1	ASSLISGRVGEGSYNEQF
TRBV27	TRBJ2-7	AMAPLLNEQY
TRBV12-3/TRBV12-4	TRBJ2-5	ASSFAVRGETQY
TRBV12-3/TRBV12-4	TRBJ2-1	ASSPLLLRRGNEQF
TRBV29-1	TRBJ1-2	SVEGREYGYT
TRBV27	TRBJ2-6	ASGRGSGANVLT
TRBV28	TRBJ2-4	ASKRGAGNIQY
TRBV24-1	TRBJ2-3	ATSFPGTGNADTQY
TRBV28	TRBJ2-1	ASSLGLGDNEQF
TRBV4-1	TRBJ1-1	ASSQERTVNTEAF
TRBV3-1	TRBJ2-7	ASSPRYLGAYEQY
TRBV5-1	TRBJ2-1	ASSPWSGNAYNEQF
TRBV20-1	TRBJ1-5	SAVMGYNQPQH
TRBV20-1	TRBJ2-7	SARPGTDYEQY
TRBV5-1	TRBJ2-3	ASSDNGPSTDTQY
TRBV12-3/TRBV12-4	TRBJ1-4	ASSFDRREKLF
TRBV12-3/TRBV12-4	TRBJ1-6	ASSREILDNSPLH
TRBV9	TRBJ2-7	ASSATTDYEQY
TRBV28	TRBJ2-7	ASRSGQKPTYEQY